The next 15 T cell receptor beta chains were all read from a single sample in a study of T cell responses to AZD1222 COVID-19 vaccine. Using immunoSEQ multiplex PCR, the repertoire was profiled, and TCRdb retains in-frame clones only, with some absent. The sample records 85,000 to 120,000 clones, roughly nine tenths being singletons. The sequencing used peripheral blood, collected on day 0 of AZD1222 vaccination. These TCRs come from an adult in good health.

The CDR3 spells CARSLFGTEAFF. CDR3 nucleotide sequence: TGTGCCAGAAGCTTGTTCGGGACAGAAGCTTTCTTT. The chain joins TRBV5-3 to TRBJ1-1; TRBD1 is a possible D gene (6 bases). TRBV5-3 is labeled an ORF, and its function is uncertain. V gave up 1 base and J gave up 8 bases, with 9 bases separating them. The CDR3 has 12 amino acids.

The chain couples TRBV5-6 to TRBJ2-7; perhaps D is TRBD1 or TRBD2 (5 bases each). This CDR3 has 13 residues. The V and J ends lost 0 bases and 6 bases respectively, with 10 bases between them. Germline CDR1 and CDR2: SGHDT and YYEEEE. The chain's CDR3 is CASSLVSGGEQYF. Here the CDR3 DNA reads TGTGCCAGCAGCTTGGTGTCTGGGGGCGAGCAGTACTTC.

V gene TRBV28 combines with J gene TRBJ2-3; the D is unclear. This CDR3 is 12 amino acids long. Germline V gene sequence: CDR1 MDHEN, CDR2 SYDVKM. V was shortened by 6 bases and J by 6 bases, with 10 bases between the two germline ends. DNA for the CDR3: TGTGCCAGCAGGGAACTGCTCGATACGCAGTATTTT. Its protein is CASRELLDTQYF. Together with reference TRBV28 and TRBJ2-3, the CDR3 gives the full variable domain: DVKVTQSSRYLVKRTGEKVFLECVQDMDHENMFWYRQDPGLGLRLIYFSYDVKMKEKGDIPEGYSVSREKKERFSLILESASTNQTSMYLCASRELLDTQYFGPGTRLTVL.

The chain joins TRBV6-1 to TRBJ1-5, with TRBD1 matching 7 bases. Per germline, CDR1 MNHNS and CDR2 SASEGT. The CDR3 contains 18 residues. J gave up 0 bases and V 2 bases, and 10 bases lay outside the gene matches. The CDR3 protein is CASSERRRGQPSNQPQHF. CDR3 in DNA: TGTGCCAGCAGTGAAAGGAGAAGGGGACAGCCTAGCAATCAGCCCCAGCATTTT.

The chain's CDR3 is CASSLGTHQHF. The CDR3 region has the DNA TGTGCCAGCAGTTTAGGGACGCATCAGCATTTT. The chain carries TRBV27 and TRBJ1-5; tentatively, D is TRBD1 (5 bases). Trimming left V 2 bases short and J 13 bases short, with 9 bases between. CDR3 length: 11 amino acids. Germline CDR1 MNHEY, CDR2 SMNVEV (reference sequence).

This clone showed up just a few times. The rearrangement links TRBV4-1 to TRBJ2-7; D is unclear. The CDR3 has 15 amino acids. Germline CDR1 MGHRA, CDR2 YSYEKL. V was cut by 0 bases and J by 3 bases, with 12 bases left in between. CDR3 loop: CASSQEVYPFYEQYF. The CDR3, as DNA: TGCGCCAGCAGCCAAGAAGTCTACCCTTTCTACGAGCAGTACTTC.

J is TRBJ2-1 and V is TRBV19; tentative D call: TRBD2 (5 bases). Trimming stripped 3 bases from V and 4 bases from J, with 13 bases between. The CDR3 consists of 15 residues. CDR1 and CDR2 from the germline V gene are LNHDA and SQIVND (reference sequence). CDR3 coding DNA: TGTGCCAGTAGTATCCCAGCGGCAGGTTACAATGAGCAGTTCTTC. This sequence encodes CASSIPAAGYNEQFF. Filled out from reference TRBV19 and TRBJ2-1, the complete variable domain reads DGGITQSPKYLFRKEGQNVTLSCEQNLNHDAMYWYRQDPGQGLRLIYYSQIVNDFQKGDIAEGYSVSREKKESFPLTVTSAQKNPTAFYLCASSIPAAGYNEQFFGPGTRLTVL.

This chain links TRBV5-1 with TRBJ2-7; D remains ambiguous. Trimming took 4 bases from V and 3 from J, leaving 14 bases between them. This CDR3 region has 14 residues. Germline V CDR1 and CDR2: SGHRS, YFSETQ. As DNA, the CDR3 is TGCGCCAGCAGCCCCCCGGAACGCGGCTACGAGCAGTACTTC. Amino acids: CASSPPERGYEQYF.

The chain combines TRBV20-1 with TRBJ2-1; D is unresolved. The CDR3 sequence is 11 residues long. Trimming removed 8 bases from V and 7 bases from J, with 12 bases in between. CDR1 is DFQATT and CDR2 is SNEGSKA in the germline V gene (reference sequence). The CDR3 protein is CSTGPQNEQFF. DNA for the CDR3: TGCAGTACCGGGCCGCAGAATGAGCAGTTCTTC.

V is TRBV20-1 and J is TRBJ2-7, with 9 bases aligning to TRBD2. The germline gives CDR1 DFQATT, CDR2 SNEGSKA (reference sequence). CDR3 length: 14 amino acids. With 3 bases clipped from V and 3 bases from J, the junction kept 6 bases outside the gene matches. This CDR3 reads CSASNLAGIYEQYF. The CDR3 bases are TGCAGTGCTAGTAACCTAGCGGGGATCTACGAGCAGTACTTC.

The V call is TRBV3-1 (or the pseudogene TRBV3-2), the J call TRBJ2-1, with TRBD2 matching 9 bases. The CDR3 runs 16 residues. The V gene end was trimmed by 3 bases and the J gene end by 5 bases; junction bases not matched to a gene: 8. Germline values: CDR1 LGHDT, CDR2 YNNKEL (reference sequence). CDR3 DNA sequence: TGTGCCAGCAGCCACCGACTAGCGGTGAAGAACAATGAGCAGTTCTTC. It encodes CASSHRLAVKNNEQFF.

The V and J genes are TRBV11-2 and TRBJ2-5; TRBD2 might be the D (6 bases). CDR1 is SGHAT and CDR2 is FQNNGV in the germline V gene. The CDR3 is made up of 17 amino acids. V was trimmed by 1 base and J by 5 bases, leaving 20 bases between them. CDR3 region: CASSLVVGGGVGETQYF. The CDR3 bases are TGTGCCAGCAGCTTAGTGGTGGGAGGCGGGGTGGGGGAGACCCAGTACTTC.

The V gene is TRBV10-1, the J gene TRBJ1-1; no clear D gene. Trimming cost V 4 bases and J 2 bases, with 8 bases left between them. The germline V gene has CDR1 WNHNN and CDR2 SYGVQD (reference sequence). This CDR3 is built from 13 residues. Written as DNA, the CDR3 is TGCGCCAGCAGTGGGTCAGCAAACACTGAAGCTTTCTTT. Its protein product is CASSGSANTEAFF.

The chain recombines TRBV7-2 with TRBJ2-2, with D unclear. Per germline, CDR1 SGHTA and CDR2 FQGNSA. The CDR3 covers 14 residues. The germline V and J ends were trimmed by 5 bases and 0 bases, with 7 bases remaining between them. The DNA of the CDR3 is TGTGCCAGCAGCGTATACGCGAACACCGGGGAGCTGTTTTTT. Translated: CASSVYANTGELFF. Together with reference TRBV7-2 and TRBJ2-2, the CDR3 gives the full variable domain: GAGVSQSPSNKVTEKGKDVELRCDPISGHTALYWYRQSLGQGLEFLIYFQGNSAPDKSGLPSDRFSAERTGGSVSTLTIQRTQQEDSAVYLCASSVYANTGELFFGEGSRLTVL.

This sequence joins TRBV11-2 and TRBJ2-7; 9 bases match TRBD2. The CDR3 consists of 14 residues. Germline V CDR1 and CDR2: SGHAT, FQNNGV. J was trimmed by 5 bases and V by 5 bases; bases with no gene match: 7. CDR3: CASSPSGIFDEQYF. Here the CDR3 DNA reads TGTGCCAGCAGCCCTAGCGGGATATTCGACGAGCAGTACTTC.